A single sample is the source of the 25 T cell receptor beta chains below, sequenced in a study of early T cells in non-severe SARS-CoV-2 infection. TCRdb used MiXCR to reprocess the 5' RACE reads, holding one entry per CDR3 protein. There are about 81,000 distinct CDR3 sequences in the sample; 5% to 7% occur only once, and about 7.8% lies in the top ten. Input material: whole blood. These receptors came from an adult who was a healthcare worker with PCR-confirmed SARS-CoV-2 infection or an uninfected control (not recorded which).

This clonotype has a count of ten or more. The CDR3 DNA reads TGTGCCAGCAGTTGGGAGAAGAATTCACCCCTCCACTTT. This gives the protein CASSWEKNSPLHF. The chain joins TRBV6-5 to TRBJ1-6; D is unresolved. Trimming left V 4 bases short and J 7 bases short, with 8 bases between. The CDR3 is 13 residues long. The germline CDR1 and CDR2 sequences are MNHEY and SVGAGI.

This clonotype has a count of ten or more. This chain links TRBV6-1 with TRBJ1-6; 8 positions match TRBD1. This CDR3 region has 14 residues. The trim removed 10 bases at V and 3 bases at J, leaving 5 bases unmatched. Per the germline V gene, CDR1 is MNHNS and CDR2 is SASEGT. The DNA of the CDR3 is TGTGCCACCGGACAGGGCGACTATAATTCACCCCTCCACTTT. Translating gives CATGQGDYNSPLHF.

V usage is TRBV5-1 and J usage is TRBJ2-2; 9 bases agree with TRBD1. The CDR3 spans 15 residues. J was trimmed by 2 bases and V by 7 bases; bases with no gene match: 6. Germline CDR1 SGHRS, CDR2 YFSETQ. CDR3 protein: CASRRDRDNTGELFF. The CDR3 coding sequence is TGCGCCAGCCGCCGGGACAGGGATAACACCGGGGAGCTGTTTTTT.

Many counts were recorded for this clonotype. The rearrangement links TRBV7-9 to TRBJ1-1; possible D gene TRBD1, 5 bases. The CDR3 length is 13 residues. Per germline, CDR1 SEHNR and CDR2 FQNEAQ (reference sequence). The V gene lost 2 bases and the J gene lost 5 bases, with 9 bases spanning the gap. The CDR3 protein is CASSLPGRTEAFF. CDR3 DNA: TGTGCCAGCAGCTTACCAGGGAGGACTGAAGCTTTCTTT.

This chain uses TRBV7-2 with TRBJ1-1; D unclear. The ends were cut back, 2 bases at V and 0 bases at J, with 10 bases in the middle. The V gene's germline CDR1 is SGHTA and CDR2 FQGNSA. This CDR3 has 15 amino acids. The CDR3 region is CASSLFAAMNTEAFF. In DNA, the CDR3 is TGTGCCAGCAGCTTATTTGCAGCAATGAACACTGAAGCTTTCTTT.

Ten or more counts support this clonotype. The chain links TRBV7-9 to TRBJ1-6, with unresolved D. This CDR3 is 13 amino acids long. CDR1 and CDR2 from the germline V gene are SEHNR and FQNEAQ (reference sequence). V shed 4 bases and J shed 7 bases, with 8 bases lying between them. The CDR3 region is CASSSRGNSPLHF. The CDR3 nucleotides are TGTGCCAGCAGCTCCCGAGGGAATTCACCCCTCCACTTT.

There are a few counts of this clonotype. The chain carries TRBV18 and TRBJ1-4, with D possibly matching TRBD1 (6 bases). The germline V and J ends were trimmed by 3 bases and 8 bases, with 19 bases remaining between them. Germline assignment: CDR1 KGHSH and CDR2 LQKENI. CDR3 length equals 16 residues. This CDR3 reads CASSPQGGSRIEKLFF. The CDR3 nucleotides are TGTGCCAGCTCACCCCAAGGGGGGTCCCGTATCGAAAAACTGTTTTTT.

The sample holds a few counts of this clonotype. The V call is TRBV20-1, the J call TRBJ2-1, with TRBD2 identical over 7 bases. This CDR3 spans 15 amino acids. Trimming took 6 bases from V and 7 from J; bases not matched to a gene: 15. The germline CDR1 and CDR2 sequences are DFQATT and SNEGSKA (reference sequence). CDR3 loop: CSATGLPSSGNEQFF. Here the CDR3 DNA reads TGCAGTGCGACGGGACTACCATCTTCTGGGAATGAGCAGTTCTTC.

This clonotype was seen ten or more times. The chain is built from TRBV12-5 and TRBJ2-2; possible D gene TRBD2, 5 bases. Trimming removed 0 bases from V and 6 bases from J, with 11 bases in between. The CDR3 is made up of 15 amino acids. Germline V CDR1 and CDR2: LGHNT, FRNRAP. CDR3: CASGLVLRDPGELFF. Written as DNA, the CDR3 is TGTGCTAGTGGTTTGGTCCTGAGGGATCCCGGGGAGCTGTTTTTT.

This chain links TRBV10-1 with TRBJ1-2, with a possible D match to TRBD1 (5 bases). The V gene lost 6 bases and the J gene lost 8 bases, with 16 bases spanning the gap. Germline-derived CDR1 and CDR2 are WNHNN and SYGVQD (reference sequence). The CDR3 loop spans 13 amino acids. The CDR3 here is CASSRDGDAGYTF. Written as DNA, the CDR3 is TGCGCCAGCAGCCGGGACGGCGATGCGGGCTACACCTTC.

This clonotype has a handful of counts. One junction end disagrees with the germline gene, perhaps due to a read error. The J gene is TRBJ2-2, the V gene TRBV29-1, with 9 bases lining up with TRBD1. Germline V gene lookup returns CDR1 SQVTM and CDR2 ANQGSEA. The CDR3 extends over 13 amino acids. CDR3 loop: CSVGQGRTGKLFF. The DNA of the CDR3 is TGCAGCGTGGGACAGGGAAGGACCGGGAAGCTGTTTTTT.

The sample holds many counts of this clonotype. Germline is not matched at one junction end, which may reflect a read error. The rearrangement links TRBV11-2 to TRBJ2-7, with D perhaps TRBD2 (6 bases). CDR1 and CDR2 (germline): SGHAT, FQNNGV. This CDR3 has 16 amino acids. CDR3 amino acids: CASSLTGTGVSDEQYF. In DNA, the CDR3 is TGTGCCAGCAGCTTAACCGGGACTGGCGTCTCCGACGAGCAGTACTTC.

This clonotype showed up just a few times. Its ends do not fully match the called genes, so a read error is possible. J is TRBJ2-1 and V is TRBV14; 8 positions match TRBD1. This CDR3 is 11 amino acids long. In germline, CDR1 is SGHDN, CDR2 FVKESK. The chain's CDR3 is CASSQVTGVQF. The DNA of the CDR3 is TGTGCCAGCAGCCAAGTGACAGGGGTACAATTC.

The chain carries TRBV30 and TRBJ2-7, with D hard to call. This CDR3 contains 11 residues. Between the trimmed V and J ends, which lost 1 base and 7 bases, there was a span of 8 bases. Germline CDR1 and CDR2: GTSNPN and SVGIG (reference sequence). CDR3 region: CAWSGLGEQYF. CDR3 DNA sequence: TGTGCCTGGAGTGGTCTAGGGGAGCAGTACTTC.

A few counts support this clonotype. V is TRBV10-1 and J is TRBJ1-5; TRBD1 might be the D (5 bases). The germline V gene encodes CDR1 WNHNN and CDR2 SYGVQD (reference sequence). The CDR3 sequence is 13 residues long. Trimming cost V 3 bases and J 7 bases, with 10 bases left between them. Here the CDR3 reads CASSDGQGQPQHF. The CDR3 coding sequence is TGCGCCAGCAGTGATGGTCAGGGCCAGCCCCAGCATTTT.

The rearrangement links TRBV18 to TRBJ1-2; D is ambiguous. Germline CDR1 is KGHSH and CDR2 is LQKENI. The CDR3 is made up of 13 amino acids. V lost 6 bases and J lost 5, with 13 bases in between. As DNA, the CDR3 is TGTGCCAGCTCCCCTCCAGGCAGATATGGCTACACCTTC. Amino acid sequence: CASSPPGRYGYTF. The entire variable domain, with the rest obtained from reference TRBV18 and TRBJ1-2, is as follows: NAGVMQNPRHLVRRRGQEARLRCSPMKGHSHVYWYRQLPEEGLKFMVYLQKENIIDESGMPKERFSAEFPKEGPSILRIQQVVRGDSAAYFCASSPPGRYGYTFGSGTRLTVV.

Ten or more counts support this clonotype. J is TRBJ2-3 and V is TRBV12-3 or TRBV12-4; D is unclear. The CDR3 runs 16 residues. Trimming stripped 5 bases from V and 0 bases from J, with 15 bases between. The CDR3 is CASSPGVKPSTDTQYF. In DNA, the CDR3 is TGTGCCAGCAGTCCCGGCGTTAAACCTAGCACAGATACGCAGTATTTT.

This clonotype was detected ten times or more. V is TRBV12-2 and J is TRBJ1-5; TRBD1 reflects the table's D call only, with no check against the DNA. TRBV12-2 is marked as a pseudogene. The CDR3 contains 18 residues. In DNA, the CDR3 is TGTGCAAGTCGCTTATTCGAGCCGGGGGAAGAGAGCAATCAGCCCCAGCATTTT. It specifies CASRLFEPGEESNQPQHF.

This clonotype was observed at least ten times. The chain joins TRBV29-1 to TRBJ1-2; D might be TRBD1 (5 bases). Germline assignment: CDR1 SQVTM and CDR2 ANQGSEA. CDR3 size: 13 residues. The V gene lost 4 bases and the J gene lost 4 bases, with 13 bases spanning the gap. CDR3 in amino acids: CSVVGTGRYGYTF. The CDR3 DNA reads as TGCAGCGTTGTCGGGACGGGCCGCTATGGCTACACCTTC. Using reference TRBV29-1 and TRBJ1-2 for the parts outside the CDR3, the full variable domain is SAVISQKPSRDICQRGTSLTIQCQVDSQVTMMFWYRQQPGQSLTLIATANQGSEATYESGFVIDKFPISRPNLTFSTLTVSNMSPEDSSIYLCSVVGTGRYGYTFGSGTRLTVV.

The chain links TRBV10-1 to TRBJ1-5, with 8 bases lining up with TRBD1. Germline CDR1 is WNHNN and CDR2 is SYGVQD (reference sequence). The trim removed 5 bases at V and 4 bases at J, leaving 4 bases unmatched. The CDR3 loop spans 14 amino acids. DNA of the CDR3: TGCGCCAGCAGTCAGACAGGGGTGAATCAGCCCCAGCATTTT. Translation: CASSQTGVNQPQHF.

This clonotype was recorded many times. This chain links TRBV5-6 with TRBJ2-1, with D possibly being TRBD1 (6 bases). The CDR3 loop spans 16 amino acids. V shed 4 bases and J shed 8 bases, with 22 bases lying between them. CDR1 and CDR2 from the germline V gene are SGHDT and YYEEEE. CDR3 in amino acids: CASSHPGEGWVHEQFF. As DNA, the CDR3 is TGTGCCAGCAGCCATCCAGGGGAAGGGTGGGTACATGAGCAGTTCTTC.

This clonotype was picked up many times. V gene TRBV9 combines with J gene TRBJ2-7; D may match TRBD1 or TRBD2 (5 bases each). V lost 4 bases, J lost 3 bases, and 17 bases lay in between. In germline, CDR1 is SGDLS, CDR2 YYNGEE. There are 15 residues in the CDR3. CDR3 amino acids: CASSLSGTVHYEQYF. The CDR3 DNA reads as TGTGCCAGCAGCCTTTCCGGGACGGTGCACTACGAGCAGTACTTC.

This clonotype was detected only a few times. This chain uses TRBV4-3 with TRBJ2-2; maybe TRBD2 (6 bases). This CDR3 comprises 18 residues. Between the trimmed V and J ends, which lost 0 bases and 6 bases, there was a span of 20 bases. Germline lookup yields CDR1 LGHNA and CDR2 YSLEER. CDR3 DNA: TGCGCCAGCAGCCAAGAAGGACGACTAGAAACCAGTCCCGGGGAGCTGTTTTTT. This encodes CASSQEGRLETSPGELFF.

The chain employs TRBV5-6 and TRBJ2-1; TRBD2 matches at 10 bases. With V trimmed by 4 bases and J by 10 bases, 14 bases remained unmatched. The CDR3 spans 16 residues. The V gene's germline CDR1 is SGHDT and CDR2 YYEEEE. The CDR3 DNA reads TGTGCCAGCAGCCCCGAGGGACTAGCGCCAGGCTCAGAGCAGTTCTTC. It translates to CASSPEGLAPGSEQFF.

The chain carries TRBV2 and TRBJ2-7; no reliable D call. The CDR3 is made up of 14 amino acids. The V and J ends lost 2 bases and 4 bases respectively, with 12 bases between them. Per the germline V gene, CDR1 is SNHLY and CDR2 is FYNNEI. CDR3: CASSEISNSYEQYF. For the CDR3, the DNA is TGTGCCAGCAGTGAAATATCGAACAGTTACGAGCAGTACTTC.